The rows below give T cell receptor beta chains drawn from one sample of a study of blood T cell repertoires in COVID-19. Here immunoSEQ multiplex PCR was the method, and the copy in TCRdb shows in-frame clones only, minus some. Counted here are fewer than 85,000 clones, roughly 90% occurring once; the ten biggest clones make up approximately 9.7%. Sequenced sample: peripheral blood. These receptors were obtained from a human donor in a cohort sampled during active COVID-19. Each CDR3 is given with its conserved first and last residue. The D gene is left open where the match is weak. Clone sizes are given selectively: once, few, many, or a class where the clone is expanded.

v_call: TRBV6-6; d_call: TRBD1; clone_size: -; j_call: TRBJ1-1; cdr3_nt: TGTGCCAGCACAGTATTAGGGGACAGGGCCACTGAAGCTTTCTTT; cdr3_aa: CASTVLGDRATEAFF
v_call: TRBV5-1; d_call: -; clone_size: -; j_call: TRBJ1-2; cdr3_nt: TGCGCCAGCAGCACCCGAGCGGACAGTAACTATGGCTACACCTTC; cdr3_aa: CASSTRADSNYGYTF
v_call: TRBV30; d_call: TRBD1; clone_size: few; j_call: TRBJ1-6; cdr3_nt: TGTGCCTGGAGTGTCACCAGGGGGCTTAATTCACCCCTCCACTTT; cdr3_aa: CAWSVTRGLNSPLHF
v_call: TRBV19; d_call: TRBD1; clone_size: -; j_call: TRBJ1-1; cdr3_nt: TGTGCCAGTAGTATCCAGGGACAGGCTTGGACTGAAGCTTTCTTT; cdr3_aa: CASSIQGQAWTEAFF
v_call: TRBV4-2; d_call: TRBD1; clone_size: -; j_call: TRBJ1-5; cdr3_nt: TGTGCCAGCAGCCAAGAGAGACAGGGCGAATATAGCAATCAGCCCCAGCATTTT; cdr3_aa: CASSQERQGEYSNQPQHF
v_call: TRBV14; d_call: TRBD1; clone_size: -; j_call: TRBJ2-7; cdr3_nt: TGTGCCAGCAGCCACCGGACAGGGTCGCTCTCTTACGAGCAGTACTTC; cdr3_aa: CASSHRTGSLSYEQYF
v_call: TRBV27; d_call: -; clone_size: -; j_call: TRBJ1-6; cdr3_nt: TGTGCCAGCAGTCCACGGAGCTCCTATAATTCACCCCTCCACTTT; cdr3_aa: CASSPRSSYNSPLHF
v_call: TRBV19; d_call: -; clone_size: -; j_call: TRBJ2-1; cdr3_nt: TGTGCCAGTAGTCTACTAGGGCACACACAGAATGAGCAGTTCTTC; cdr3_aa: CASSLLGHTQNEQFF
v_call: TRBV7-8; d_call: -; clone_size: -; j_call: TRBJ2-1; cdr3_nt: TGTGCCAGCAGCTTAGACAGGGTTGAACATCGGTTCTTC; cdr3_aa: CASSLDRVEHRFF
v_call: TRBV29-1; d_call: -; clone_size: -; j_call: TRBJ1-1; cdr3_nt: TGCAGCGTTAAACGGGAAGAACAGAACACTGAAGCTTTCTTT; cdr3_aa: CSVKREEQNTEAFF
v_call: TRBV27; d_call: TRBD1; clone_size: -; j_call: TRBJ1-2; cdr3_nt: TGTGCCAGCAGTGTGAGACAGGGAGACTATGGCTACACCTTC; cdr3_aa: CASSVRQGDYGYTF
v_call: TRBV9; d_call: TRBD1; clone_size: -; j_call: TRBJ2-7; cdr3_nt: TGTGCCAGCAGCGTAGCCTCGGGACAGGGCTACGAGCAGTACTTC; cdr3_aa: CASSVASGQGYEQYF
v_call: TRBV5-1; d_call: TRBD1; clone_size: -; j_call: TRBJ1-2; cdr3_nt: TGCGCCAGCAGCTTGACAGGGGCCTATGGCTACACCTTC; cdr3_aa: CASSLTGAYGYTF
v_call: TRBV29-1; d_call: -; clone_size: few; j_call: TRBJ2-2; cdr3_nt: TGCAGCGTTGAAGAGGCCCTCGGACAGACGAACACCGGGGAGCTGTTTTTT; cdr3_aa: CSVEEALGQTNTGELFF
v_call: TRBV18; d_call: -; clone_size: -; j_call: TRBJ1-1; cdr3_nt: TGTGCCAGCTCACCAGGGGCCGAAGCTTTCTTT; cdr3_aa: CASSPGAEAFF
v_call: TRBV27; d_call: -; clone_size: -; j_call: TRBJ2-7; cdr3_nt: TGTGCCAGCAGTTTAGCGGGAGAGCAGTACTTC; cdr3_aa: CASSLAGEQYF
v_call: TRBV19; d_call: TRBD2; clone_size: -; j_call: TRBJ2-7; cdr3_nt: TGTGCCAGTAGTATATTCGCGGGAGGGTCCTACGAGCAGTACTTC; cdr3_aa: CASSIFAGGSYEQYF
v_call: TRBV6-5; d_call: -; clone_size: once; j_call: TRBJ1-2; cdr3_nt: TGTGCCAGCAGTCTGGGACAAGGAGAGGCCTACACCTTC; cdr3_aa: CASSLGQGEAYTF
v_call: TRBV6-6; d_call: -; clone_size: once; j_call: TRBJ1-4; cdr3_nt: TGTGCCAGCAACGACGCCTCTGAGGGTGAAAAACTGTTTTTT; cdr3_aa: CASNDASEGEKLFF
v_call: TRBV27; d_call: TRBD2; clone_size: -; j_call: TRBJ2-3; cdr3_nt: TGTGCCAGCAACGTACTAGCGGGAGGTAGCACAGATACGCAGTATTTT; cdr3_aa: CASNVLAGGSTDTQYF
v_call: TRBV29-1; d_call: -; clone_size: few; j_call: TRBJ2-3; cdr3_nt: TGCAGCGTTTTTTTACAGGGTGGAGATACGCAGTATTTT; cdr3_aa: CSVFLQGGDTQYF
v_call: TRBV2; d_call: TRBD1; clone_size: -; j_call: TRBJ1-5; cdr3_nt: TGTGCCAGCAGTGAACAGGGGGCGGATAACAATCAGCCCCAGCATTTT; cdr3_aa: CASSEQGADNNQPQHF
v_call: TRBV2; d_call: -; clone_size: -; j_call: TRBJ1-2; cdr3_nt: TGTGCCAGCAGTCCAGGGGTGGGGAATTCACGGTACACCTTC; cdr3_aa: CASSPGVGNSRYTF
v_call: TRBV18; d_call: -; clone_size: -; j_call: TRBJ1-1; cdr3_nt: TGTGCCAGCTCACCAAGGCAGGGTGATTGGGCAGAAGCTTTCTTT; cdr3_aa: CASSPRQGDWAEAFF
v_call: TRBV3-1/TRBV3-2; d_call: -; clone_size: -; j_call: TRBJ2-3; cdr3_nt: TGTGCCAGCAGCCGAGGGAGCACAGATACGCAGTATTTT; cdr3_aa: CASSRGSTDTQYF
v_call: TRBV14; d_call: TRBD2; clone_size: -; j_call: TRBJ2-1; cdr3_nt: TGTGCCAGCAGCCAAGTGGGACTATCGTACAAGGGTGAGCAGTTCTTC; cdr3_aa: CASSQVGLSYKGEQFF
v_call: TRBV5-4; d_call: -; clone_size: once; j_call: TRBJ1-1; cdr3_nt: TGTGCCAGCAGCCAAATTCACGACAGGATAAATGAAGCTTTCTTT; cdr3_aa: CASSQIHDRINEAFF
v_call: TRBV30; d_call: -; clone_size: -; j_call: TRBJ2-1; cdr3_nt: TGTGCCTGGAGTGTAGCCAATGAGCAGTTCTTC; cdr3_aa: CAWSVANEQFF
v_call: TRBV9; d_call: TRBD2; clone_size: -; j_call: TRBJ2-3; cdr3_nt: TGTGCCAGCAGCGCTGGACTAGCGGGACCAATTAGCACAGATACGCAGTATTTT; cdr3_aa: CASSAGLAGPISTDTQYF
v_call: TRBV5-1; d_call: -; clone_size: once; j_call: TRBJ2-7; cdr3_nt: TGCGCCAGCAGCTTGGAGAGCTACGAGCAGTACTTC; cdr3_aa: CASSLESYEQYF
v_call: TRBV7-2; d_call: -; clone_size: -; j_call: TRBJ2-1; cdr3_nt: TGTGCCAGCAGCTCGCCCGGGCCCAGCGGATCCTACAATGAGCAGTTCTTC; cdr3_aa: CASSSPGPSGSYNEQFF
v_call: TRBV5-1; d_call: -; clone_size: -; j_call: TRBJ1-5; cdr3_nt: TGCGCCAGCAGCTTGGAGGGCAGGGTGGATCAGCCCCAGCATTTT; cdr3_aa: CASSLEGRVDQPQHF
v_call: TRBV3-1/TRBV3-2; d_call: TRBD1; clone_size: -; j_call: TRBJ1-1; cdr3_nt: TGTGCCAGCAGCCGACAGGGGGCGCGGACTGAAGCTTTCTTT; cdr3_aa: CASSRQGARTEAFF
v_call: TRBV12-5; d_call: TRBD2; clone_size: -; j_call: TRBJ2-5; cdr3_nt: TGTGCTAGTGGGGGCGGGAGGGAGACCCAGTACTTC; cdr3_aa: CASGGGRETQYF
v_call: TRBV7-2; d_call: TRBD2; clone_size: -; j_call: TRBJ2-1; cdr3_nt: TGTGCCAGCGCGAATAGCGGGAGGCCCAATGAGCAGTTCTTC; cdr3_aa: CASANSGRPNEQFF
v_call: TRBV9; d_call: TRBD2; clone_size: -; j_call: TRBJ2-1; cdr3_nt: TGTGCCAGCAGCGTAGGAACTAGCGGGAGCAATGAGCAGTTCTTC; cdr3_aa: CASSVGTSGSNEQFF
v_call: TRBV19; d_call: -; clone_size: once; j_call: TRBJ1-5; cdr3_nt: TGTGCCACCGCGCTCGAGTCTTTTCGTAGCAATCAGCCCCAGCATTTT; cdr3_aa: CATALESFRSNQPQHF
v_call: TRBV5-1; d_call: TRBD1; clone_size: -; j_call: TRBJ1-2; cdr3_nt: TGCGCCAGCAGCTCGGGGACAGAGACTAACTATGGCTACACCTTC; cdr3_aa: CASSSGTETNYGYTF
v_call: TRBV10-2; d_call: TRBD2; clone_size: once; j_call: TRBJ2-7; cdr3_nt: TGCGCCAGCAAACCTAGCGGGAGGTCTGCCTACGAGCAGTACTTC; cdr3_aa: CASKPSGRSAYEQYF
v_call: TRBV10-3; d_call: -; clone_size: -; j_call: TRBJ2-2; cdr3_nt: TGTGCCATCAGTAACGGCCGGGTACCCGCGAACACCGGGGAGCTGTTTTTT; cdr3_aa: CAISNGRVPANTGELFF
v_call: TRBV7-2; d_call: TRBD1; clone_size: -; j_call: TRBJ2-7; cdr3_nt: TGTGCCAGCAGCCCGGGACAGGGGTATGGCTCCTACGAGCAGTACTTC; cdr3_aa: CASSPGQGYGSYEQYF
v_call: TRBV28; d_call: TRBD2; clone_size: -; j_call: TRBJ2-3; cdr3_nt: TGTGCCAGCAGTTTTCAGTCGGGGCTAGCGGGAGCGGATACGCAGTATTTT; cdr3_aa: CASSFQSGLAGADTQYF
v_call: TRBV7-8; d_call: -; clone_size: -; j_call: TRBJ1-5; cdr3_nt: TGTGCCAGCAGCTACGGCCGGCGGGGGAACGGTCAGCCCCAGCATTTT; cdr3_aa: CASSYGRRGNGQPQHF
v_call: TRBV19; d_call: -; clone_size: -; j_call: TRBJ2-2; cdr3_nt: TGTGCCAGTAGTACACAGGGGGGGACCGGGGAGCTGTTTTTT; cdr3_aa: CASSTQGGTGELFF
v_call: TRBV7-8; d_call: TRBD2; clone_size: -; j_call: TRBJ2-1; cdr3_nt: TGTGCCAGCAGCTTAGTATCGGGACTAGCGGGGGGGATATACAATGAGCAGTTCTTC; cdr3_aa: CASSLVSGLAGGIYNEQFF
v_call: TRBV19; d_call: -; clone_size: -; j_call: TRBJ1-1; cdr3_nt: TGTGCCAGTAGTGCCACTATGAACACTGAAGCTTTCTTT; cdr3_aa: CASSATMNTEAFF
v_call: TRBV7-9; d_call: TRBD2; clone_size: -; j_call: TRBJ2-5; cdr3_nt: TGTGCCAGCAGCTTACAAGCGGGAGGGCAAGAGACCCAGTACTTC; cdr3_aa: CASSLQAGGQETQYF
v_call: TRBV6-1; d_call: -; clone_size: -; j_call: TRBJ1-6; cdr3_nt: TGTGCCAGCAGTGAAGCGCTTCAGGAGGCACCCCTCCACTTT; cdr3_aa: CASSEALQEAPLHF
v_call: TRBV10-1; d_call: -; clone_size: -; j_call: TRBJ1-1; cdr3_nt: TGCGCCAGCAATACGGACAGCATGAACACTGAAGCTTTCTTT; cdr3_aa: CASNTDSMNTEAFF
v_call: TRBV9; d_call: TRBD1; clone_size: -; j_call: TRBJ1-1; cdr3_nt: TGTGCCAGCAGCAGACAGGGGACAGGGCACACTGAAGCTTTCTTT; cdr3_aa: CASSRQGTGHTEAFF
v_call: TRBV5-6; d_call: TRBD2; clone_size: -; j_call: TRBJ2-7; cdr3_nt: TGTGCCAGCCTTCGGGAGGGGGCCTACGAGCAGTACTTC; cdr3_aa: CASLREGAYEQYF
v_call: TRBV18; d_call: -; clone_size: once; j_call: TRBJ2-7; cdr3_nt: TGTGCCAGCTCACCTGGCCAGGGAAGGTTCGAGCAGTACTTC; cdr3_aa: CASSPGQGRFEQYF
v_call: TRBV14; d_call: TRBD2; clone_size: few; j_call: TRBJ2-1; cdr3_nt: TGTGCCAGCAGCCAAGCCGTTGGCCTAGCGGGTTTCCATAGCTCCTACAATGAGCAGTTCTTC; cdr3_aa: CASSQAVGLAGFHSSYNEQFF
v_call: TRBV5-1; d_call: -; clone_size: -; j_call: TRBJ2-2; cdr3_nt: TGCGCCAGCAGCCCGTGGGACACCACCGGGGAGCTGTTTTTT; cdr3_aa: CASSPWDTTGELFF